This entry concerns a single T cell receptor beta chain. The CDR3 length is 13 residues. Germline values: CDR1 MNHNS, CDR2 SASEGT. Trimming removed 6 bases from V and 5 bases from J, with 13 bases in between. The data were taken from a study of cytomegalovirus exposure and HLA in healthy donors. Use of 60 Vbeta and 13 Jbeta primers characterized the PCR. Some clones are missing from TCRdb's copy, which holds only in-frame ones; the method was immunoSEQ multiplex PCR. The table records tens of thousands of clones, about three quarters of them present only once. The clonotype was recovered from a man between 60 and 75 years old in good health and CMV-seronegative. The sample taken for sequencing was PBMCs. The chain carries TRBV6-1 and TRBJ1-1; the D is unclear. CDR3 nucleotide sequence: TGTGCCAGCAGGGCTGAGGTGTGGACTGAAGCTTTCTTT. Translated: CASRAEVWTEAFF.